This is a list of T cell receptor beta chains from one sample in a study of blood T cell repertoires in COVID-19. Assay: immunoSEQ multiplex PCR; the TCRdb copy retains only in-frame clones and omits some. The table records approximately 200,000 clones, approximately 91% of them present only once. What was sequenced was peripheral blood. The receptor source for this set is a man aged 65 to 85 with active or convalescent COVID-19. Each CDR3 is given with its conserved first and last residue. D genes are given only for firm matches. Clone size, where shown, is once, few, many, or a class for clones that have expanded.

TRBV27	NA	once	TRBJ2-2	CASTLGLNRAGELFF	TGTGCCAGCACCTTAGGACTTAATAGGGCCGGGGAGCTGTTTTTT
TRBV30	NA	NA	TRBJ1-5	CAWSTQGVSNQPQHF	TGTGCCTGGAGCACACAGGGAGTGAGCAATCAGCCCCAGCATTTT
TRBV30	NA	NA	TRBJ2-7	CAWSVRGYEQYF	TGTGCCTGGAGTGTTCGCGGCTACGAGCAGTACTTC
TRBV18	TRBD2	NA	TRBJ2-2	CASSHGLAGSETGELFF	TGTGCCAGCTCACACGGACTAGCGGGTTCGGAGACCGGGGAGCTGTTTTTT
TRBV5-8	NA	NA	TRBJ1-3	CASSFGQLSSGNTIYF	TGTGCCAGCAGCTTTGGACAGCTGAGCTCTGGAAACACCATATATTTT
TRBV6-2/TRBV6-3	NA	NA	TRBJ2-1	CASSYSGTLKYNEQFF	TGTGCCAGCAGTTACAGCGGGACACTAAAATACAATGAGCAGTTCTTC
TRBV10-1	NA	NA	TRBJ2-2	CASSDPTPSGTTNTGELFF	TGCGCCAGCAGTGACCCTACCCCGTCCGGGACAACGAACACCGGGGAGCTGTTTTTT
TRBV6-5	TRBD1	NA	TRBJ2-2	CASIGTGNTGELFF	TGTGCCAGCATCGGGACAGGGAACACCGGGGAGCTGTTTTTT
TRBV6-4	NA	NA	TRBJ1-1	CASSISMQTEAFF	TGTGCCAGCAGTATCTCGATGCAGACTGAAGCTTTCTTT
TRBV29-1	TRBD1	NA	TRBJ2-7	CSVEGTGAYEQYF	TGCAGCGTTGAGGGGACAGGGGCCTACGAGCAGTACTTC
TRBV2	TRBD1	NA	TRBJ1-1	CASSERVGTGTEAFF	TGTGCCAGCAGTGAAAGGGTGGGGACAGGCACTGAAGCTTTCTTT
TRBV27	TRBD1	NA	TRBJ2-2	CATKEQGARTGELFF	TGTGCCACCAAAGAACAGGGGGCAAGGACCGGGGAGCTGTTTTTT
TRBV19	NA	NA	TRBJ2-1	CASNDRFGPNEQFF	TGTGCCAGTAACGACAGGTTCGGCCCCAATGAGCAGTTCTTC
TRBV28	TRBD1	NA	TRBJ1-5	CASSRSSGGPSAQHF	TGTGCCAGCAGCCGGTCATCAGGGGGGCCATCGGCCCAGCATTTT
TRBV13	TRBD1	NA	TRBJ1-2	CASSLRTGGRNYGYTF	TGTGCCAGCAGCTTACGGACAGGGGGCAGGAACTATGGCTACACCTTC
TRBV4-1	TRBD2	NA	TRBJ2-3	CASSQVLAGVSPTDTQYF	TGCGCCAGCAGCCAAGTCCTAGCGGGAGTTTCGCCCACAGATACGCAGTATTTT
TRBV28	NA	once	TRBJ1-5	CASKTGGGQPQHF	TGTGCCAGCAAAACGGGGGGCGGTCAGCCCCAGCATTTT
TRBV27	TRBD1	NA	TRBJ2-3	CASSFSPPGQGAEDTQYF	TGTGCCAGCAGTTTTTCACCCCCGGGACAGGGGGCAGAGGATACGCAGTATTTT
TRBV6-2/TRBV6-3	NA	NA	TRBJ1-2	CASSFEGRGGYTF	TGTGCCAGCAGTTTCGAAGGGAGGGGAGGCTACACCTTC
TRBV4-3	TRBD1	NA	TRBJ1-4	CASSQDGTGGGKLFF	TGCGCCAGCAGCCAAGACGGCACAGGGGGCGGGAAACTGTTTTTT
TRBV6-2/TRBV6-3	TRBD1	NA	TRBJ2-3	CASSFVKFLTGATQYF	TGTGCCAGCAGTTTCGTCAAGTTCCTTACAGGGGCCACGCAGTATTTT
TRBV5-4	TRBD2	NA	TRBJ2-1	CASSLGSGGAVHEQFF	TGTGCCAGCAGCTTGGGTAGCGGGGGGGCCGTCCATGAGCAGTTCTTC
TRBV5-1	TRBD2	NA	TRBJ2-2	CASSFGGTSNTGELFF	TGCGCCAGCAGCTTCGGGGGGACTAGCAACACCGGGGAGCTGTTTTTT